The source of this TCR beta chain is a study of T cells in Graves' hyperthyroidism and ophthalmopathy. This clonotype was counted only a few times. Its target is not known. Overall study findings and caveats: The majority of expanded thyroid clonotypes above 0.001 also appeared in blood.

Unmatched junction bases numbered 5, after V lost 4 bases and J lost 7 bases. CDR1 MGHRA and CDR2 YSYEKL come from the germline V gene. The CDR3 is 15 amino acids. Amplified TCR beta CDR3 regions came from RNA transcripts. During a first-round RT-PCR of the TCR CDR3, the HTBI primer set was used. One entry per CDR3 protein results from TCRdb running MiXCR on the multiplex PCR reads. The sample contains 480,000 or so distinct CDR3 sequences, 13% to 15% of which appear only once. V usage is TRBV4-1 and J usage is TRBJ2-1, with 12 bases matching TRBD2. Sequences were obtained from blood. The TCR originated in a woman aged 18-29 years with Graves' hyperthyroidism. The CDR3 DNA follows: TGCGCCAGCAGCCGACTAGCGGGAGAGGGTAATGAGCAGTTCTTC. Its protein product is CASSRLAGEGNEQFF.